A single sample is the source of the 2 T cell receptor beta chains below, sequenced in a study of blood T cell repertoires in COVID-19. Clones were read by immunoSEQ multiplex PCR, and TCRdb kept only the in-frame ones, dropping some. The table shows about 240,000 clones, with approximately 85% occurring only once. The specimen sequenced was peripheral blood. Source of these receptors: a woman aged 55 to 70 with active or convalescent COVID-19.

The chain carries TRBV12-3 or TRBV12-4 and TRBJ1-4; TRBD1 matches at 7 bases. This CDR3 region has 13 residues. Germline trimming cut 5 bases from V and 5 bases from J; bases unmatched to any gene: 2. CDR3: CASSGTENEKLFF. In DNA, the CDR3 is TGTGCCAGCAGTGGGACAGAGAATGAAAAACTGTTTTTT.

V is TRBV10-2 and J is TRBJ2-3, with D tentatively TRBD1 (6 bases). CDR1 and CDR2 (germline): WSHSY, SAAADI. CDR3 length: 13 residues. Trimming shortened V by 3 bases and J by 8 bases, and 12 bases separated the two germline ends. This CDR3 reads CASSEMGAGTQYF. DNA for the CDR3: TGCGCCAGCAGTGAAATGGGGGCCGGTACGCAGTATTTT.